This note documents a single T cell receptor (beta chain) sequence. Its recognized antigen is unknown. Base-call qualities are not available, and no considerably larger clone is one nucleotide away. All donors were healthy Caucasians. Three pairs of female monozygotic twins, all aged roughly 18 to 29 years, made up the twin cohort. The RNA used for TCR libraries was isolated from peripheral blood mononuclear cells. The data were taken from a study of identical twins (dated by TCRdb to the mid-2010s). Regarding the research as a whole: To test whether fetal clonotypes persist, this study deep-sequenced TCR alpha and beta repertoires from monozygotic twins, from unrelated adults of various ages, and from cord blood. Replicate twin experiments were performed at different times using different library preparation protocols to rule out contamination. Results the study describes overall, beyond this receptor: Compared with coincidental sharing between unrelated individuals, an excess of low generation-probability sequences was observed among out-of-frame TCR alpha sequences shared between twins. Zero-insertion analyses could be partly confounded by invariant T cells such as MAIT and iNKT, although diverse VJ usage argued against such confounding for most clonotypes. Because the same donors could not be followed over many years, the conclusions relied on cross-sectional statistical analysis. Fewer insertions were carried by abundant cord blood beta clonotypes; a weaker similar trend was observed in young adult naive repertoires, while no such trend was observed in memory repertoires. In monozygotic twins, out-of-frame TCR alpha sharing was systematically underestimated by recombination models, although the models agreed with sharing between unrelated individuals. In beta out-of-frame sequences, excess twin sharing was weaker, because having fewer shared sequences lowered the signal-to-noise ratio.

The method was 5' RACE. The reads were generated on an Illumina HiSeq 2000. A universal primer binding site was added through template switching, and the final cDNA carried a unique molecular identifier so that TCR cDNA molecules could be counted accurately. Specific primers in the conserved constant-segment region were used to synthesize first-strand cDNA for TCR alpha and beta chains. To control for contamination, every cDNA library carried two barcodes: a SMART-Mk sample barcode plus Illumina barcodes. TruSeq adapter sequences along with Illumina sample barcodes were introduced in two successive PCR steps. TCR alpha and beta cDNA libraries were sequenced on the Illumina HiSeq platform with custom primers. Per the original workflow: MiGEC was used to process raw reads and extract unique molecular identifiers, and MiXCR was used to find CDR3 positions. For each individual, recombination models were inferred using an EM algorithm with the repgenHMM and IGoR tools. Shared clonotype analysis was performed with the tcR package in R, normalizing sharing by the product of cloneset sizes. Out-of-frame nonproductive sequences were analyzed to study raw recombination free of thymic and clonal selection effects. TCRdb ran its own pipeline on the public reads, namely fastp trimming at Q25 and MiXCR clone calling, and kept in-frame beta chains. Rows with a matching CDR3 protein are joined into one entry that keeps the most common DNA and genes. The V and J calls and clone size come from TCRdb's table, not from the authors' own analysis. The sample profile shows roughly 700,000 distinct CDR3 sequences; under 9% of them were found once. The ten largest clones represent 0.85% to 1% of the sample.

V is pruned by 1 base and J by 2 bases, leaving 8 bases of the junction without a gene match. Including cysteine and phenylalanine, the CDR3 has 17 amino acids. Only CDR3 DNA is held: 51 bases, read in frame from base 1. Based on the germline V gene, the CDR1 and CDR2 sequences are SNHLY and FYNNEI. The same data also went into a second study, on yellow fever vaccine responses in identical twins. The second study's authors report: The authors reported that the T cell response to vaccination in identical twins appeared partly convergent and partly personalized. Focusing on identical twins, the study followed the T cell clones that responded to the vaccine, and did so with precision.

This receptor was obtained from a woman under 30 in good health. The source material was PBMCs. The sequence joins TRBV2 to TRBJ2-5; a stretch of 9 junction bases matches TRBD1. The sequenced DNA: TGTGCCAGCAGTGAAGTTATTGTGGGGACAGGGCAAGAGACCCAGTACTTC. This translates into CASSEVIVGTGQETQYF.